Presented here are 10 T cell receptor beta chains from one specimen sequenced in a study of regulatory T cells in long-lasting Graves disease. Time point of the sample: newly diagnosed GD, antithyroid drugs for less than 3 months. The authors made the TCR library using RNA they extracted from PBMCs. HTBI primers from iRepertoire and Arm-PCR of CDR3 regions yielded the TCR beta libraries. TCRdb re-called the multiplex PCR reads with MiXCR, one entry per CDR3 protein. The repertoire includes under 400,000 distinct CDR3 sequences, approximately 15% of them detected once, and roughly 27% sits in the top ten. These data are also associated with another study on T cells in Graves' hyperthyroidism and ophthalmopathy.

Sequenced here: peripheral blood mononuclear cells (PBMCs), sampled at new diagnosis, from a patient treated with antithyroid drugs. These receptors originate from a man aged 40-50 years with Graves disease.

A few counts support this clonotype. This sequence joins TRBV30 and TRBJ1-4; no definite D call. The CDR3 loop spans 13 amino acids. Trimming took off 2 bases at V and 4 bases at J, with 8 bases between the two ends. CDR1 GTSNPN and CDR2 SVGIG come from the germline V gene (reference sequence). The CDR3 nucleotides are TGTGCCTGGAGTTTACAGATTAATGAAAAACTGTTTTTT. It is translated as CAWSLQINEKLFF. Full variable domain (outside the CDR3, taken from reference TRBV30 and TRBJ1-4): SQTIHQWPATLVQPVGSPLSLECTVEGTSNPNLYWYRQAAGRGLQLLFYSVGIGQISSEVPQNLSASRPQDRQFILSSKKLLLSDSGFYLCAWSLQINEKLFFGSGTQLSVL.

This clonotype has at least ten counts. This chain links TRBV20-1 with TRBJ2-7; D is possibly TRBD2 (5 bases). Trimming removed 2 bases from V and 0 bases from J, with 8 bases in between. The V gene's germline CDR1 is DFQATT and CDR2 SNEGSKA (reference sequence). This CDR3 is built from 13 residues. Here the CDR3 reads CSARSGSSYEQYF. The DNA of the CDR3 is TGCAGTGCTAGATCGGGGAGCTCCTACGAGCAGTACTTC.

This clonotype appeared many times. CDR3: CASSYRFRDRNYEQYF. CDR3 coding DNA: TGTGCCAGCAGTTATCGATTCCGGGACAGGAACTACGAGCAGTACTTC. The chain joins TRBV28 to TRBJ2-7, with TRBD1 matching over 8 bases. Germline V gene sequence: CDR1 MDHEN, CDR2 SYDVKM. Trimming removed 4 bases from V and 3 bases from J; junction bases left unmatched: 11. There are 16 residues in the CDR3.

The sample holds many counts of this clonotype. The rearrangement links TRBV28 to TRBJ1-3, with 9 positions matching TRBD1. V gave up 5 bases and J gave up 4 bases; unmatched junction bases: 3. Germline V gene lookup returns CDR1 MDHEN and CDR2 SYDVKM. This CDR3 region has 14 residues. The CDR3 protein is CASSRTGEGNTIYF. CDR3 in DNA: TGTGCCAGCAGTCGGACAGGGGAGGGAAACACCATATATTTT.

This clonotype has at least ten counts. This chain uses TRBV12-3 or TRBV12-4 with TRBJ2-5; D may be TRBD2 (5 bases). This CDR3 spans 15 amino acids. V lost 6 bases and J 3 bases, leaving 17 bases between the germline ends. The CDR3 coding sequence is TGTGCCAGCAGCCCGGGGTCAGGCAAAGAAGAGACCCAGTACTTC. The encoded protein is CASSPGSGKEETQYF.

In its sample, this clonotype was seen many times. This chain uses TRBV3-1 with TRBJ2-5, with TRBD1 matching over 8 bases. Germline assignment: CDR1 LGHDT and CDR2 YNNKEL (reference sequence). V gave up 3 bases and J gave up 5 bases; unmatched junction bases: 8. CDR3 size: 15 residues. The CDR3 loop reads CASSHSGQGGETQYF. The CDR3 DNA is TGTGCCAGCAGCCACAGTGGACAGGGTGGCGAGACCCAGTACTTC.

This clonotype was counted ten times or more. The chain is built from TRBV3-1 and TRBJ2-3, with D maybe TRBD1 (6 bases). The CDR3 is 11 amino acids. V gave up 4 bases and J gave up 10 bases, with 9 bases separating them. Germline V gene sequence: CDR1 LGHDT, CDR2 YNNKEL (reference sequence). The CDR3 DNA sequence: TGTGCCAGCAGCCTCACAGGGCCGCAGTATTTT. Translating gives CASSLTGPQYF.

V gene TRBV19 combines with J gene TRBJ1-2; 7 nucleotides line up with TRBD1. CDR3 length equals 15 residues. CDR1 and CDR2 (germline): LNHDA, SQIVND (reference sequence). V gave up 8 bases and J gave up 3 bases; unmatched junction bases: 12. CDR3 DNA: TGTGCCAGTCGCATCGGCCTCGACAGGGACTATGGCTACACCTTC. This sequence encodes CASRIGLDRDYGYTF.

There are many counts of this clonotype. CDR3 region: CATSDTAKGRSEQFF. As DNA, the CDR3 is TGTGCCACCAGTGACACCGCGAAGGGTAGGTCTGAGCAGTTCTTC. The chain links TRBV24-1 to TRBJ2-1; no clear D. Trimming left V 4 bases short and J 9 bases short, with 18 bases between. CDR3 length: 15 residues. Germline V gives CDR1 KGHDR, CDR2 SFDVKD.

This clonotype was recorded at least ten times. The CDR3 is CSGGMEVGYEQYF. CDR3 in DNA: TGCAGCGGGGGCATGGAAGTCGGCTACGAGCAGTACTTC. This chain joins TRBV29-1 and TRBJ2-7; perhaps TRBD1 as D (5 bases). Trimming shortened V by 7 bases and J by 3 bases, and 16 bases separated the two germline ends. The V gene's germline CDR1 is SQVTM and CDR2 ANQGSEA. This CDR3 has 13 amino acids.